Shown below are 14 T cell receptor beta chains from a single sample sequenced in a study of regulatory T cells in long-lasting Graves disease. As to time point: persistent/refractory GD, antithyroid drugs over 5 years with positive TRAb. RNA isolated from PBMCs was used to make the TCR library. According to the study, TCR beta libraries were built with iRepertoire HTBI primers and CDR3-region Arm-PCR. MiXCR was run by TCRdb on the multiplex PCR reads, yielding one entry per CDR3 protein. The sample consists of roughly 400,000 distinct CDR3 sequences, around 20% of them appearing once. The material sequenced was peripheral blood mononuclear cells (PBMCs), taken when the disease was refractory, from a patient treated with antithyroid drugs. The receptors shown here come from a female donor with Graves disease.

The rearrangement links TRBV11-2 to TRBJ2-5; D tentatively fits TRBD1 or TRBD2 (6 bases each). The J call could be wrong; TRBJ2-1 is a better fit for the DNA end. CDR1 SGHAT and CDR2 FQNNGV come from the germline V gene. The CDR3 is 17 amino acids. The DNA of the CDR3 is TGTGCCAGCAGCGCGCCCCGGCGGGACACCCCCGGGGGAGAGCAGTTCTTC. Residues: CASSAPRRDTPGGEQFF.

This clonotype came up many times. This chain connects TRBV11-2 to TRBJ2-7; 8 nucleotides match TRBD1. V trimming: 4 bases; J trimming: 2 bases; junction bases outside the gene matches: 4. This CDR3 spans 14 amino acids. Germline-derived CDR1 and CDR2 are SGHAT and FQNNGV. The CDR3 protein is CASSSNRGTYEQYF. In DNA form, the CDR3 reads TGTGCCAGCAGCTCTAACAGGGGGACCTACGAGCAGTACTTC.

This clonotype was counted many times. V gene TRBV11-2 combines with J gene TRBJ1-1; no clear D gene. The V end lost 2 bases, the J end lost 3 bases, and 13 bases lay between the germline ends. This CDR3 region has 15 residues. Germline-derived CDR1 and CDR2 are SGHAT and FQNNGV. CDR3 sequence reads: CASSLMNRLYTEAFF. For the CDR3, the DNA is TGTGCCAGCAGCTTAATGAACAGATTATACACTGAAGCTTTCTTT.

The chain joins TRBV5-4 to TRBJ2-2, with D possibly being TRBD2 (5 bases). The CDR3 is made up of 16 amino acids. V gave up 2 bases and J gave up 0 bases, with 11 bases separating them. From germline, CDR1 is SGHNT and CDR2 YYREEE (reference sequence). CDR3 region: CASSLGGLTNTGELFF. Here the CDR3 DNA reads TGTGCCAGCAGCTTAGGCGGGTTAACGAACACCGGGGAGCTGTTTTTT.

The V call is TRBV6-1, the J call TRBJ2-3; D gene uncertain. Between the trimmed V and J ends, which lost 7 bases and 2 bases, there was a span of 16 bases. The CDR3 consists of 15 residues. Germline V lookup: CDR1 MNHNS, CDR2 SASEGT. The CDR3 reads CASTLTPGYTDTQYF. As DNA, the CDR3 is TGTGCCAGCACCCTCACTCCAGGCTACACAGATACGCAGTATTTT.

This clonotype was counted only a few times. The rearrangement uses TRBV4-1 and TRBJ2-4; 8 bases fit TRBD1. The trim removed 1 base at V and 11 bases at J, leaving 13 bases unmatched. The CDR3 runs to 16 residues. CDR1 is MGHRA, CDR2 YSYEKL, per germline. The CDR3 nucleotides read TGCGCCAGCAGCCAAGGGCAGGGGGCCCAATCGGGGCTTCAGTACTTC. Protein: CASSQGQGAQSGLQYF.

As regards this clonotype: The junction departs from germline at one end; a sequencing error may be responsible. The CDR3 loop reads CASSQTSGSYGQYF. DNA of the CDR3: TGTGCCAGCAGCCAGACTAGCGGGAGCTACGGGCAGTACTTC. The rearrangement uses TRBV7-2 and TRBJ2-7; 12 nucleotides line up with TRBD2. Germline CDR1 and CDR2: SGHTA and FQGNSA. The CDR3 length is 14 residues.

In its sample, this clonotype was seen a few times. V usage is TRBV6-1 and J usage is TRBJ2-1; 10 bases match TRBD2. V shed 7 bases, J shed 2 bases, and the junction held 5 bases outside the gene matches. Germline V CDR1 and CDR2: MNHNS, SASEGT. This CDR3 is 15 amino acids long. CDR3 DNA: TGTGCCAGCAACATGCTAGCGGGAGCCTACAATGAGCAGTTCTTC. Translated, it gives CASNMLAGAYNEQFF.

This clonotype was recorded many times. The rearrangement uses TRBV7-2 and TRBJ1-5; 9 bases map to TRBD1. The CDR3 consists of 14 residues. In germline, CDR1 is SGHTA, CDR2 FQGNSA. V shed 4 bases, J shed 4 bases, and the junction held 2 bases outside the gene matches. The CDR3 region has the DNA TGTGCCAGCAGCTACAGGGGGCGAAATCAGCCCCAGCATTTT. Its translation: CASSYRGRNQPQHF.

The chain links TRBV7-9 to TRBJ2-2; 7 nucleotides agree with TRBD2. The CDR3 totals 17 residues. From germline, CDR1 is SEHNR and CDR2 FQNEAQ (reference sequence). V trimming: 6 bases; J trimming: 2 bases; junction bases outside the gene matches: 12. CDR3 region: CASSLLAGAVNTGELFF. The CDR3 bases are TGTGCCAGCAGTCTTCTCGCGGGAGCGGTAAACACCGGGGAGCTGTTTTTT.

The chain is built from TRBV18 and TRBJ2-7; 9 positions agree with TRBD2. This CDR3 is 16 amino acids long. The germline V gene encodes CDR1 KGHSH and CDR2 LQKENI. V lost 0 bases and J lost 7; bases outside the gene matches: 10. This CDR3 is CASSPPAASGKGEQYF. The CDR3 bases are TGTGCCAGCTCACCACCAGCGGCTAGCGGGAAAGGGGAGCAGTACTTC.

The table lists this clonotype with a few counts. V and J are TRBV3-1 and TRBJ1-3; 7 bases fit TRBD1. The CDR3 spans 18 residues. In germline, CDR1 is LGHDT, CDR2 YNNKEL (reference sequence). Trimming cost V 0 bases and J 0 bases; bases outside gene matches: 8. CDR3 coding DNA: TGTGCCAGCAGCCAAGACGCGGCAGGGGGATTCTCTGGAAACACCATATATTTT. It is translated as CASSQDAAGGFSGNTIYF.

This clonotype occurred many times. The chain carries TRBV2 and TRBJ1-4; D is unresolved. Looked up from germline, CDR1 is SNHLY and CDR2 is FYNNEI. The CDR3 is made up of 15 amino acids. The germline V and J ends were trimmed by 1 base and 7 bases, with 13 bases remaining between them. DNA of the CDR3: TGTGCCAGCAGTGAAGACGGAAGGGATGGTGAAAAACTGTTTTTT. Amino acid sequence: CASSEDGRDGEKLFF.

This clonotype was recorded many times. The rearrangement links TRBV28 to TRBJ1-6, with unresolved D. Germline CDR1 is MDHEN and CDR2 is SYDVKM. Between the trimmed V and J ends, which lost 3 bases and 10 bases, there was a span of 4 bases. CDR3 length: 11 amino acids. CDR3 DNA sequence: TGTGCCAGCAGTTTCTGGTCACCCCTCCACTTT. Translated: CASSFWSPLHF.